Below, one T cell receptor beta chain is given with its context. Antigen unknown. This sample is drawn from a study of T cell responses to AZD1222 COVID-19 vaccine. Study-level background: Second doses at about 4 or about 12 weeks were pooled. Study-level points and caveats: Clonal diversity was possibly underestimated, and white British individuals and females predominated among donors.

Sequencing was performed with immunoSEQ multiplex PCR; in TCRdb, only in-frame clones are kept and a portion is missing. The table includes 180,000 or so clones, approximately 94% detected once. The CDR3 covers 14 residues. Germline values: CDR1 SNHLY, CDR2 FYNNEI. Unmatched junction bases numbered 6, after V lost 6 bases and J lost 2 bases. The sequence came from an adult in good health. V is TRBV2 and J is TRBJ1-1; TRBD1 matches at 7 bases. The sequencing here drew on peripheral blood, taken on day 0 of AZD1222 vaccination. The CDR3 DNA reads as TGTGCCAGCAGGGGGGACAGCGCAAACACTGAAGCTTTCTTT. This translates into CASRGDSANTEAFF.